This T cell receptor (beta chain) was recovered during a study of shared clonotypes between healthy human individuals. Background on the study: Serving as donors were a couple of women and three men, whose ages spanned 18 to 49. Overall study results and limits: It was only blood that was sampled, and tissue repertoires likely differ.

Using immunoSEQ multiplex PCR, the repertoire was profiled, and TCRdb retains in-frame clones only, with some absent. The sample carries about 2.1 million clones, under 95% recorded once. V was shortened by 5 bases and J by 4 bases, with 9 bases between the two germline ends. Per the germline V gene, CDR1 is SNHLY and CDR2 is FYNNEI. The CDR3 has 12 amino acids. Naivety among CD8 cells was defined by CD45RO negativity and positive CCR7 selection, thereby excluding terminally differentiated effector memory CD45RA+ cells. Of note for this clone: Its matching antigen is unknown.

Sequenced material: naive CD8+ T cells from PBMCs. The TCR comes from a man younger than 35 in good health. Some clones in this sample may be carry-over from other donors' samples. V and J are TRBV2 and TRBJ2-7, with no clear D. The CDR3 sequence: CASSPRPYEQYF. CDR3 nucleotides: TGTGCCAGCAGTCCACGACCATACGAGCAGTACTTC.